The source of this T cell receptor (beta chain) is a study of blood T cell repertoires in COVID-19. Turning to the study itself: COVID-19 samples collected from the United States, Italy and Spain covered acute and convalescent phases. PBMCs, B-cell-depleted T cells, or T cells provided the cDNA or gDNA that made up the material.

This clone was seen only a few times. In the authors' workflow: Estimation of nucleated cell counts was performed using reference gene primer amplification. Produced via immunoSEQ multiplex PCR; TCRdb's table is partial and in-frame only. The V and J calls and the clone size are those of that table, but D and trimming were determined from the DNA. This sample carries about 100,000 clones, around 88% of them seen once, and the ten largest clones take 1.7%. The V and J ends lost 5 bases and 4 bases, in that order; junction bases with no gene match: 4. The germline gives CDR1 LNHNV, CDR2 YYDKDF (reference sequence). This CDR3 has 13 amino acids.

The source material was peripheral blood. This chain links TRBV15 with TRBJ1-2; 7 positions match TRBD1. The clonotype comes from a man aged 80 or over with acute or convalescent COVID-19. CDR3 sequence: CATSGGQSYGYTF. CDR3 nucleotide sequence: TGTGCCACCAGCGGGGGACAGTCCTATGGCTACACCTTC.